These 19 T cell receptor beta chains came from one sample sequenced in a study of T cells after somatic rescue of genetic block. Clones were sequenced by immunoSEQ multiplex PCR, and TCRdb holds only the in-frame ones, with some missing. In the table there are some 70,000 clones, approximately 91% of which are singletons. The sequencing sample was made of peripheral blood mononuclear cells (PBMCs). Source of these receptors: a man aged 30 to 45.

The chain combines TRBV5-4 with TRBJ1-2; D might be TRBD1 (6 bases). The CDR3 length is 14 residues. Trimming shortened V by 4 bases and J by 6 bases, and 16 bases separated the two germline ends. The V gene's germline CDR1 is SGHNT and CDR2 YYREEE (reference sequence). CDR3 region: CASSAVGGGNGYTF. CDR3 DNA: TGTGCCAGCAGCGCGGTGGGAGGGGGAAATGGCTACACCTTC.

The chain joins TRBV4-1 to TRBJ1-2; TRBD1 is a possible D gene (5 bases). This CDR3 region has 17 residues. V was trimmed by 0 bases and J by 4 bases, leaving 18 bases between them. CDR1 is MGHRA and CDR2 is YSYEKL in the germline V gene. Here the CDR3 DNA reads TGCGCCAGCAGCCAAGATGGGGGAGCGGCCGAAGGCTATGGCTACACCTTC. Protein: CASSQDGGAAEGYGYTF.

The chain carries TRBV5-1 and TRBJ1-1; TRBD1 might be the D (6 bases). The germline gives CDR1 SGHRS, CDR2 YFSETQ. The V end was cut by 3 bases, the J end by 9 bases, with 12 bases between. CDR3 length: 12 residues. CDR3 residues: CASSSTGIKAFF. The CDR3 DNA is TGCGCCAGCAGCTCAACAGGGATTAAAGCTTTCTTT. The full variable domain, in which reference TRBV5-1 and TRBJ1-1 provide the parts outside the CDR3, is KAGVTQTPRYLIKTRGQQVTLSCSPISGHRSVSWYQQTPGQGLQFLFEYFSETQRNKGNFPGRFSGRQFSNSRSEMNVSTLELGDSALYLCASSSTGIKAFFGQGTRLTVV.

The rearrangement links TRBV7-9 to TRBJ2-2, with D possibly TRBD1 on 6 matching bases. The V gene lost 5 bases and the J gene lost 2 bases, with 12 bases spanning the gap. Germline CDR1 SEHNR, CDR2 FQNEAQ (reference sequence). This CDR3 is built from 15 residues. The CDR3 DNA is TGTGCCAGCAGCCTACGGGACAAAAACACCGGGGAGCTGTTTTTT. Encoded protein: CASSLRDKNTGELFF.

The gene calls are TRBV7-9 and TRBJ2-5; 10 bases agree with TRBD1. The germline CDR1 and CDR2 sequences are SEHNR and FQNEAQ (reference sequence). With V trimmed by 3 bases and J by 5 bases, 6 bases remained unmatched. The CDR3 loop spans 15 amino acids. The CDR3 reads CASSFRQGAGETQYF. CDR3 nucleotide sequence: TGTGCCAGCAGCTTTAGACAGGGGGCCGGGGAGACCCAGTACTTC.

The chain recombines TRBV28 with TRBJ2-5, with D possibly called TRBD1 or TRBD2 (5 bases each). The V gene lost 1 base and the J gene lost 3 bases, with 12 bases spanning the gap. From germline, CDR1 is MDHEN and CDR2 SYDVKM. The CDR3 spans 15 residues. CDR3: CASSLYTGRKETQYF. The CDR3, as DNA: TGTGCCAGCAGTTTATATACGGGGCGAAAAGAGACCCAGTACTTC.

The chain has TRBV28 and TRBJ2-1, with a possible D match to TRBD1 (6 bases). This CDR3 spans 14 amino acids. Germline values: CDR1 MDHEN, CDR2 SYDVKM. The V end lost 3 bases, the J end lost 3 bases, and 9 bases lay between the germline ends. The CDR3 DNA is TGTGCCAGCAGTTTGGGGGCTGTCTACAATGAGCAGTTCTTC. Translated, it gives CASSLGAVYNEQFF.

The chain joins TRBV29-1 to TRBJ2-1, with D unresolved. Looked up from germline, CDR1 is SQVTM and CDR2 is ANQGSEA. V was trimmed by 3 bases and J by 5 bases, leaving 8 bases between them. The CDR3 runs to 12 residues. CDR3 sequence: CSVDVRNNEQFF. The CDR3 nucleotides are TGCAGCGTTGACGTCAGGAACAATGAGCAGTTCTTC.

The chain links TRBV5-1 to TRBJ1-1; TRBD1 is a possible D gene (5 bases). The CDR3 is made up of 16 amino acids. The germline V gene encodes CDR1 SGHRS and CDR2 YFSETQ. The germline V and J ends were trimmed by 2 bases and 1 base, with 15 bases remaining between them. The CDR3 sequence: CASSFAWDPQNTEAFF. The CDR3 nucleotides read TGCGCCAGCAGCTTTGCCTGGGACCCTCAGAACACTGAAGCTTTCTTT.

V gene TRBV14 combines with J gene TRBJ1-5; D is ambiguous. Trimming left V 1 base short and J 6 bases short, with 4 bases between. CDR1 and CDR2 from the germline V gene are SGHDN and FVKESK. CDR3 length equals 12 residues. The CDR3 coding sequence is TGTGCCAGCAGCCAAGTGGGTCAGCCCCAGCATTTT. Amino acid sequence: CASSQVGQPQHF.

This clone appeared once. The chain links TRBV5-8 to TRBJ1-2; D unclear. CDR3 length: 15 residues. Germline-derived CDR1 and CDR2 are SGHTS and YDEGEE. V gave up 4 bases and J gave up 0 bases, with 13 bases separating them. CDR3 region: CASSPRTYANYGYTF. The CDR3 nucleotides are TGTGCCAGCAGCCCTAGGACGTATGCTAACTATGGCTACACCTTC.

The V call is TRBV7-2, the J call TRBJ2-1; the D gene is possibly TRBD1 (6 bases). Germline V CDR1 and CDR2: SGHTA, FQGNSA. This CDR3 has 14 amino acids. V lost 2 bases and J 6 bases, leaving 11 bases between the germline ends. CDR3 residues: CASSLPPRGNEQFF. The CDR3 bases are TGTGCCAGCAGCTTACCGCCCAGGGGCAATGAGCAGTTCTTC.

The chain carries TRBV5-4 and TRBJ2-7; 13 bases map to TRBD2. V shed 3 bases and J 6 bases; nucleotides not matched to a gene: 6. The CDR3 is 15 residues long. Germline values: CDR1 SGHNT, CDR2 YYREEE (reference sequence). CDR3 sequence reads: CASSSRTSGSSEQYF. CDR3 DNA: TGTGCCAGCAGCTCCCGGACTAGCGGGAGTTCCGAGCAGTACTTC.

The CDR3 spells CASTLGPSGGSNQPQHF. Written as DNA, the CDR3 is TGTGCCAGTACCCTAGGCCCCTCAGGGGGCAGCAATCAGCCCCAGCATTTT. This rearrangement joins TRBV19 to TRBJ1-5, with 8 bases that match TRBD1. The CDR3 covers 17 residues. The junction had 12 bases not matched to a gene; V was cut back by 7 bases and J by 1 base. The V gene's germline CDR1 is LNHDA and CDR2 SQIVND (reference sequence).

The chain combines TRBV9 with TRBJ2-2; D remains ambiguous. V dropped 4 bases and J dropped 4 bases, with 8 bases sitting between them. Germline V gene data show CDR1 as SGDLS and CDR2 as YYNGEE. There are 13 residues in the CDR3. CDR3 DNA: TGTGCCAGCAGCAGGGCAGTCACCGGGGAGCTGTTTTTT. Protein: CASSRAVTGELFF.

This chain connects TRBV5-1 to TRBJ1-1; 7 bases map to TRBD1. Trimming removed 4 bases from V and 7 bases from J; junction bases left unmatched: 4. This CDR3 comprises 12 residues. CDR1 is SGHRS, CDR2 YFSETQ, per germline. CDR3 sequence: CASSGGTVEAFF. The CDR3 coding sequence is TGCGCCAGCAGCGGCGGGACAGTTGAAGCTTTCTTT. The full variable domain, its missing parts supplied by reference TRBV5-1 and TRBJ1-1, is KAGVTQTPRYLIKTRGQQVTLSCSPISGHRSVSWYQQTPGQGLQFLFEYFSETQRNKGNFPGRFSGRQFSNSRSEMNVSTLELGDSALYLCASSGGTVEAFFGQGTRLTVV.

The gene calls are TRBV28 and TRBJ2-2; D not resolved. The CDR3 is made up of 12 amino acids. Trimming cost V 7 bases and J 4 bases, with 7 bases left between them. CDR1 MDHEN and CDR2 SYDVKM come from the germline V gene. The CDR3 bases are TGTGCCAGCACCGACGGCACCGGGGAGCTGTTTTTT. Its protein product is CASTDGTGELFF.

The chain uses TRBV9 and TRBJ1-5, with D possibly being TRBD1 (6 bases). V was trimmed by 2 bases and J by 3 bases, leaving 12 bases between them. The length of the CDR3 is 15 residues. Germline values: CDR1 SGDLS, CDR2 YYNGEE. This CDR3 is CASSVGGRYNQPQHF. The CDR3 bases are TGTGCCAGCAGCGTCGGGGGCCGATACAATCAGCCCCAGCATTTT.

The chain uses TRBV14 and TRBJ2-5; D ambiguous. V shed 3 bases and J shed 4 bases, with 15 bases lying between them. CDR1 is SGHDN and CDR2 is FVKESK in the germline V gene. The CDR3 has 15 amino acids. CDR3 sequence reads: CASSHRGQLPETQYF. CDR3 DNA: TGTGCCAGCAGCCATCGTGGGCAACTACCAGAGACCCAGTACTTC.